These 28 T cell receptor beta chains were sequenced from one sample in a study of tumor and adjacent non-tumor tissue in lung cancer. Three rounds of nested PCR, following a modified ARM-PCR protocol, produced the TCRbeta library. TCRdb used MiXCR to reprocess the multiplex PCR reads, holding one entry per CDR3 protein. The repertoire holds under 45,000 distinct CDR3 sequences, 60% seen once, with about 41% in the top ten. This sample's RNA came from whole unsorted tissue. More than 3 cm separated this lung sample from the edge of the tumor. The sequenced sample consisted of distant non-tumor lung tissue. The receptors derive from a man in his fifties with non-small cell lung cancer.

V usage is TRBV5-1 and J usage is TRBJ1-1; possible D gene TRBD1, 5 bases. Trimming took off 3 bases at V and 3 bases at J, with 12 bases between the two ends. Germline CDR1 SGHRS, CDR2 YFSETQ. This CDR3 is 14 amino acids long. CDR3 sequence (DNA): TGCGCCAGCAGCTCCGGGATAGGGGACACTGAAGCTTTCTTT. The encoded protein is CASSSGIGDTEAFF. The full variable domain, its missing parts supplied by reference TRBV5-1 and TRBJ1-1, is KAGVTQTPRYLIKTRGQQVTLSCSPISGHRSVSWYQQTPGQGLQFLFEYFSETQRNKGNFPGRFSGRQFSNSRSEMNVSTLELGDSALYLCASSSGIGDTEAFFGQGTRLTVV.

Regarding this clonotype: It is unclear where the CDR3 begins or ends on the DNA, so no DNA is shown, and the CDR3 is as TCRdb lists it. The chain employs TRBV7-9 and TRBJ2-2; the tabulated D call, TRBD2, remains unverified against the DNA. Germline V gene sequence: CDR1 SEHNR, CDR2 FQNEAQ (reference sequence). The CDR3 length is 16 residues, termini included. The CDR3 region is CASSFSRRLRAGELFF.

On this clonotype: One junction end disagrees with the germline gene, perhaps due to a read error. This chain connects TRBV6-6 to TRBJ1-2, with D unresolved. The length of the CDR3 is 13 residues. Per the germline V gene, CDR1 is MNHNY and CDR2 is SVGAGI (reference sequence). The CDR3 coding sequence is TGTGCCAGCAATCTCCAGTTTAACTATGGCTACACTTTC. It specifies CASNLQFNYGYTF.

This clonotype was recorded at least ten times. This rearrangement joins TRBV4-1 to TRBJ2-7; no clear D gene. CDR1 is MGHRA and CDR2 is YSYEKL in the germline V gene. Trimming took off 6 bases at V and 0 bases at J, with 15 bases between the two ends. The CDR3 length is 15 residues. CDR3 region: CASSPPVSSSYEQYF. CDR3 nucleotides: TGCGCCAGCAGTCCGCCGGTGAGCAGCTCCTACGAGCAGTACTTC.

With regard to this clonotype: The junction does not match germline at one end; this may be a read error. The V call is TRBV6-6, the J call TRBJ1-2; tentative D call: TRBD1 (6 bases). The germline V gene encodes CDR1 MNHNY and CDR2 SVGAGI (reference sequence). The CDR3 consists of 12 residues. CDR3 loop: CGTLTGGYGYTF. The DNA for the CDR3 is TGTGGCACCCTAACCGGGGGCTATGGCTACACATTC.

As concerns this clonotype: A read error may produce the germline difference seen at one junction end. V usage is TRBV11-2 and J usage is TRBJ1-2; 7 bases agree with TRBD1. This CDR3 region has 15 residues. CDR1 is SGHAT and CDR2 is FQNNGV in the germline V gene. The CDR3 nucleotides are TGTGTCAGCAGCCGAGGCGGACAGGTTAACTATGGCTACACCTTC. Amino acid sequence: CVSSRGGQVNYGYTF. Supplemented by reference TRBV11-2 and TRBJ1-2, the full variable domain reads EAGVAQSPRYKIIEKRQSVAFWCNPISGHATLYWYQQILGQGPKLLIQFQNNGVVDDSQLPKDRFSAERLKGVDSTLKIQPAKLEDSAVYLCVSSRGGQVNYGYTFGSGTRLTVV.

In the case of this clonotype: The germline gene is not matched at one end of the junction; a read error may be the cause. This chain links TRBV28 with TRBJ2-1, with D tentatively TRBD1 (5 bases). Germline V gene sequence: CDR1 MDHEN, CDR2 SYDVKM. CDR3 length: 13 residues. CDR3 coding DNA: TGTGCCAGTAGTTTCAACTTCCAGGGAGAGCAGTTCTTC. Residues: CASSFNFQGEQFF.

A note on this clonotype: One end of the junction varies from germline; a read error may be responsible. The chain links TRBV6-6 to TRBJ1-2, with D perhaps matching TRBD1 (5 bases). CDR1 is MNHNY, CDR2 SVGAGI, per germline (reference sequence). This CDR3 contains 15 residues. The CDR3 spells CTSSPPGGRPNGYTF. The CDR3 nucleotides are TGTACCAGCAGTCCGCCGGGGGGAAGGCCAAACGGCTACACCTTC.

Worth noting for this clonotype: One base away lies a much larger clone, so this may be a sequencing read error. This chain joins TRBV24-1 and TRBJ2-1, with 8 bases identical to TRBD2. The CDR3 has 14 amino acids. Germline V gives CDR1 KGHDR, CDR2 SFDVKD. This CDR3 reads CASRSSGRYNEQFF. The DNA for the CDR3 is TGTGCCTCCAGGTCCAGCGGGAGATACAATGAGCAGTTCTTC.

This clonotype was seen a handful of times. Germline and junction disagree at one end, which may indicate a read error. The rearrangement links TRBV11-3 to TRBJ1-5; 7 positions match TRBD1. CDR1 and CDR2 from the germline V gene are SGHNT and YENEEA. CDR3 size: 14 residues. The DNA of the CDR3 is TGTGCCAACAGCTTAGACAGGGTTAATCAGCCCCAGCATTTT. Its protein is CANSLDRVNQPQHF.

As to this clonotype: One end of the junction varies from germline; a read error may be responsible. V is TRBV6-5 and J is TRBJ1-2; D remains ambiguous. Germline V lookup: CDR1 MNHEY, CDR2 SVGAGI. The CDR3 length is 13 residues. In DNA, the CDR3 is TGTGCCAGCAGTTACACCCTAGGCTATGGCTGCACCTTC. This gives the protein CASSYTLGYGCTF.

J is TRBJ1-5 and V is TRBV29-1; D is possibly TRBD1 (5 bases). CDR1 and CDR2 (germline): SQVTM, ANQGSEA. Trimming left V 5 bases short and J 1 base short, with 15 bases between. The CDR3 has 15 amino acids. CDR3 amino acids: CSVTTVDWSNQPQHF. The CDR3 DNA sequence: TGCAGCGTTACGACAGTGGATTGGAGCAATCAGCCCCAGCATTTT.

About this clonotype: In this CDR3 the conserved last residue, phenylalanine or tryptophan, is missing, so a read error is likely. The V gene is TRBV5-4, the J gene TRBJ2-5; 9 bases fit TRBD1. The germline gives CDR1 SGHNT, CDR2 YYREEE (reference sequence). The CDR3 sequence is 14 residues long. CDR3 sequence: CANSRGQGEGTQYS. The CDR3 nucleotides read TGTGCCAACAGCCGGGGACAGGGAGAAGGGACCCAGTACTCC.

The genes are TRBV10-3 and TRBJ1-1; D not resolved. CDR1 is ENHRY, CDR2 SYGVKD, per germline. This CDR3 comprises 14 residues. Trimming stripped 4 bases from V and 8 bases from J, with 17 bases between. The DNA of the CDR3 is TGTGCCATCAGTGTATGCACGCAGGCCCCCGAAGCTTTCTTT. Its protein product is CAISVCTQAPEAFF.

This clonotype has a handful of counts. The CDR3 ends on some other residue instead of the conserved phenylalanine or tryptophan, so this is likely a read error. The chain is built from TRBV29-1 and TRBJ2-1; 11 nucleotides match TRBD2. The CDR3 length is 14 residues. The germline gives CDR1 SQVTM, CDR2 ANQGSEA. The CDR3 protein is CSASLAGGGNEQFV. In DNA, the CDR3 is TGCAGTGCAAGCCTAGCGGGAGGAGGCAATGAGCAGTTCGTC.

The V and J genes are TRBV7-9 and TRBJ2-7; either TRBD1 or TRBD2 may supply D (6 bases each). The germline V gene has CDR1 SEHNR and CDR2 FQNEAQ (reference sequence). This CDR3 region has 14 residues. V was clipped by 7 bases and J by 2 bases, with 15 bases between them. CDR3: CASTGGTGTYEQYF. The DNA of the CDR3 is TGTGCCAGCACCGGGGGTACAGGGACCTACGAGCAGTACTTC.

The count of this clonotype is one. The chain uses TRBV20-1 and TRBJ2-7, with 7 bases lining up with TRBD2. The V segment lost 6 bases and the J segment 0 bases; nucleotides outside the gene matches: 8. Germline lookup yields CDR1 DFQATT and CDR2 SNEGSKA (reference sequence). There are 14 residues in the CDR3. The CDR3 reads CSAIPGGSSYEQYF. The CDR3 region has the DNA TGCAGTGCCATCCCCGGGGGGAGCTCCTACGAGCAGTACTTC.

Remarks on this clonotype: At one end the junction does not follow the germline gene, possibly because of a read error. The chain couples TRBV29-1 to TRBJ2-6, with D perhaps TRBD1 (6 bases). CDR3 length: 13 residues. Per germline, CDR1 SQVTM and CDR2 ANQGSEA. This CDR3 is CSVGHMGANVLAF. The DNA for the CDR3 is TGCAGCGTTGGCCACATGGGGGCCAACGTCCTGGCTTTC.

The chain combines TRBV29-1 with TRBJ1-1; 8 bases fit TRBD1. The ends lost 8 bases at V and 3 bases at J; junction bases unmatched: 11. This CDR3 is 14 amino acids long. CDR1 and CDR2 from the germline V gene are SQVTM and ANQGSEA. The CDR3 nucleotides read TGCAGCATTATGGCCCCAGGGGGCGACACTGAAGCTTTCTTT. It specifies CSIMAPGGDTEAFF.

Worth noting for this clonotype: The conserved final phenylalanine or tryptophan is absent from the CDR3, which likely points to a read error. V is TRBV10-2 and J is TRBJ1-1, with D tentatively TRBD1 (5 bases). Germline loops: CDR1 WSHSY, CDR2 SAAADI. The CDR3 runs 13 residues. CDR3: CANSKGVRTEAFI. The CDR3 DNA reads TGCGCCAACAGTAAAGGGGTACGCACTGAAGCTTTCATT.

The chain couples TRBV6-1 to TRBJ2-5, with D possibly TRBD2 on 6 matching bases. The V gene's germline CDR1 is MNHNS and CDR2 SASEGT. This CDR3 spans 16 amino acids. Trimming took 10 bases from V and 4 from J, leaving 25 bases between them. The CDR3, as DNA: TGTGCCATCACCTTCACGTCCGGGACTTTCCTAGAGACCCAGTACTTC. Translated, it gives CAITFTSGTFLETQYF.

Concerning this clonotype: Since a much larger clone is just one base distant, this may be a read error. The rearrangement joins TRBV12-3 or TRBV12-4 to TRBJ1-6; D possibly corresponds to TRBD1 (6 bases). The CDR3 has 15 residues. As DNA, the CDR3 is TGTGACAGCAGTCCGAGCGAGGGGGGAAGTTCACCCCTCCACTTT. It is translated as CDSSPSEGGSSPLHF.

About this clonotype: One end of the junction does not line up with germline, which may come from a read error. The chain uses TRBV29-1 and TRBJ2-3; 11 bases line up with TRBD1. CDR1 and CDR2 from the germline V gene are SQVTM and ANQGSEA. This CDR3 is built from 15 residues. The CDR3 region is CSATLRTGGTDRQYF. The CDR3 DNA reads as TGCAGCGCGACCCTCAGGACAGGGGGCACAGATAGGCAGTATTTT.

This clonotype was counted a few times. The rearrangement joins TRBV5-1 to TRBJ2-7, with TRBD2 as a possible D gene (5 bases). CDR3 length equals 13 residues. Deletions cut 4 bases from V and 2 bases from J, with 10 bases between. Germline V gene data show CDR1 as SGHRS and CDR2 as YFSETQ. The CDR3, as DNA: TGCGCCAGCAGCGAGCCGGGGACCTACGAGCAGTACTTC. This sequence encodes CASSEPGTYEQYF.

As to this clonotype: A much more abundant neighbour one base away suggests this may be a read error. The chain recombines TRBV12-3 or TRBV12-4 with TRBJ2-3; the D gene could be TRBD1 or TRBD2 (5 bases each). CDR3 length: 15 residues. V was trimmed by 5 bases and J by 2 bases, leaving 14 bases between them. As DNA, the CDR3 is TGTGCCAGCAGTATCCGGGACCGGAACACAGATACGCAGTATTTT. Its protein product is CASSIRDRNTDTQYF.

As for this clonotype: This may be a read error: a much more frequent sequence differs by one nucleotide. V is TRBV7-8 and J is TRBJ2-1, with no clear D. Per germline, CDR1 SGHVS and CDR2 FQNEAQ. The CDR3 sequence is 13 residues long. The CDR3 sequence: CASGLGPLQEQFF. CDR3 DNA: TGTGCCAGCGGCTTAGGTCCGCTTCAGGAGCAGTTCTTC.

The rearrangement links TRBV5-1 to TRBJ2-7; TRBD2 matches 7 bases. The germline V gene has CDR1 SGHRS and CDR2 YFSETQ. J lost 6 bases, V lost 6 bases, and 12 bases had no gene match. CDR3 length: 14 residues. For the CDR3, the DNA is TGCGCCAGCATCCTCGGCGGGAGTCGCCTCGAGCAGTACTTC. It encodes CASILGGSRLEQYF.

Ten or more counts support this clonotype. The chain has TRBV12-3 or TRBV12-4 and TRBJ2-2, with a weak D call TRBD1 (6 bases). Trimming removed 6 bases from V and 6 bases from J, with 17 bases in between. The CDR3 sequence is 15 residues long. The CDR3 DNA follows: TGTGCCAGCAGCTCCTTTGAGAGGGGGTCCGGGGAGCTGTTTTTT. Amino acid sequence: CASSSFERGSGELFF.